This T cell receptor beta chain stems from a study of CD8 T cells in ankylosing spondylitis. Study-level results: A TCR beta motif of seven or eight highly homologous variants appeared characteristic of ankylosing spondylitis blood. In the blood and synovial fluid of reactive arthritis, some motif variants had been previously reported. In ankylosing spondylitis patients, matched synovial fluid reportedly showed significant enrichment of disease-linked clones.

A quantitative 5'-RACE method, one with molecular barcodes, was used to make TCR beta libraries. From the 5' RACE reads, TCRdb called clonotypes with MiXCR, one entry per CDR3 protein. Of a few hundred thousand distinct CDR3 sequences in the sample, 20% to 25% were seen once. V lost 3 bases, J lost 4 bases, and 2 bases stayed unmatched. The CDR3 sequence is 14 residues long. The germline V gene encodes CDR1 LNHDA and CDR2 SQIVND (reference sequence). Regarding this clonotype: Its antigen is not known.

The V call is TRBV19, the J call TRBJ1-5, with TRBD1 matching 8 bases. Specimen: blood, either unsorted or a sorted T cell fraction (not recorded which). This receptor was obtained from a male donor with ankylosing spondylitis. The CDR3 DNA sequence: TGTGCCAGTAGTATCAGACAGGGGAATCAGCCCCAGCATTTT. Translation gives CASSIRQGNQPQHF.